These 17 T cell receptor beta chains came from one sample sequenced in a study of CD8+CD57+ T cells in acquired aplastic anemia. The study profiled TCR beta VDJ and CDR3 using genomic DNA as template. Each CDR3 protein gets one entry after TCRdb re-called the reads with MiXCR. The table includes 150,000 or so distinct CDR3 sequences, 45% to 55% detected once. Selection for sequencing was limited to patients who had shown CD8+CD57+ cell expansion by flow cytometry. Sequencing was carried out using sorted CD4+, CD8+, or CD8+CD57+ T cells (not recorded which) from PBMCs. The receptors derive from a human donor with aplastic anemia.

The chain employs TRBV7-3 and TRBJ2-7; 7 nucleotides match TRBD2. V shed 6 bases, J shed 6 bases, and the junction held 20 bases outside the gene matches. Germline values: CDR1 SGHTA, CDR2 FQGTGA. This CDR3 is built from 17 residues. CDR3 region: CASSERPGGRTSAEQYF. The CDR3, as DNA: TGTGCCAGCAGTGAAAGGCCGGGAGGCAGGACTTCGGCCGAGCAGTACTTC.

The CDR3 here is CSAADSGRSAYEQYF. CDR3 nucleotide sequence: TGCAGTGCTGCTGACAGCGGGAGGTCAGCCTACGAGCAGTACTTC. The rearrangement uses TRBV20-1 and TRBJ2-7; 9 positions agree with TRBD2. The ends lost 5 bases at V and 2 bases at J; junction bases unmatched: 10. The CDR3 runs 15 residues. Germline V gene lookup returns CDR1 DFQATT and CDR2 SNEGSKA (reference sequence).

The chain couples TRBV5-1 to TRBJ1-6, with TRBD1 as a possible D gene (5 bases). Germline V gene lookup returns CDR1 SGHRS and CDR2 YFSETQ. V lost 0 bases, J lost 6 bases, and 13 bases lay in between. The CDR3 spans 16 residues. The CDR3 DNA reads TGCGCCAGCAGCTTGGGGGGGACGGACCGTAATTCACCCCTCCACTTT. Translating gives CASSLGGTDRNSPLHF.

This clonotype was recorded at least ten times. The CDR3 coding sequence is TGTGCCATCATTGGGGGACTCTCCACTGAAGCTTTCTTT. This sequence encodes CAIIGGLSTEAFF. This rearrangement joins TRBV10-3 to TRBJ1-1, with D perhaps matching TRBD1 (5 bases). V was trimmed by 7 bases and J by 4 bases, leaving 13 bases between them. Germline CDR1 reads ENHRY; CDR2 reads SYGVKD. This CDR3 is 13 amino acids long.

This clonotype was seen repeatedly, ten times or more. CDR3 in DNA: TGCGCCAGCAGCCAGCCCGGGGGAGTCGGCTACACCTTC. It codes for CASSQPGGVGYTF. The genes are TRBV4-1 and TRBJ1-2; tentative D call: TRBD1 (5 bases). The CDR3 has 13 residues. Per germline, CDR1 MGHRA and CDR2 YSYEKL. Between the trimmed V and J ends, which lost 3 bases and 8 bases, there was a span of 13 bases.

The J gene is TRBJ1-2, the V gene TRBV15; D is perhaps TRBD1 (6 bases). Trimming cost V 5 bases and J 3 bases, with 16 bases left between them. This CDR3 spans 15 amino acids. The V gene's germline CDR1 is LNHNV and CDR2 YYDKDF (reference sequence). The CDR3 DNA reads TGTGCCACCAGCGGGGGCCGGACCGGACACTATGGCTACACCTTC. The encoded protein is CATSGGRTGHYGYTF.

The CDR3 spells CSVDRGIDQPQHF. The CDR3 DNA reads as TGCAGCGTTGATCGGGGGATAGATCAGCCCCAGCATTTT. The chain recombines TRBV29-1 with TRBJ1-5, with a weak D call TRBD1 (5 bases). Trimming shortened V by 3 bases and J by 5 bases, and 11 bases separated the two germline ends. The length of the CDR3 is 13 residues. Germline V gives CDR1 SQVTM, CDR2 ANQGSEA.

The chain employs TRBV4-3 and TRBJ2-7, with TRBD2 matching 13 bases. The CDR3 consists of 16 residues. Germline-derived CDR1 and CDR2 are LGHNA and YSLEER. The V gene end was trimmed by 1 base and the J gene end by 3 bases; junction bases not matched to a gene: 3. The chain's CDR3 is CASSQGTSGSIYEQYF. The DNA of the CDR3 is TGCGCCAGCAGCCAAGGGACTAGCGGGAGTATCTACGAGCAGTACTTC.

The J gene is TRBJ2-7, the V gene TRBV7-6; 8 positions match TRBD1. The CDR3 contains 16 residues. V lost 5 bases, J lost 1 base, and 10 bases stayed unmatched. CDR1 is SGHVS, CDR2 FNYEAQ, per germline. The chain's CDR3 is CASSPRAGQGSYEQYF. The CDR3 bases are TGTGCCAGCAGCCCCCGAGCTGGACAGGGATCCTACGAGCAGTACTTC.

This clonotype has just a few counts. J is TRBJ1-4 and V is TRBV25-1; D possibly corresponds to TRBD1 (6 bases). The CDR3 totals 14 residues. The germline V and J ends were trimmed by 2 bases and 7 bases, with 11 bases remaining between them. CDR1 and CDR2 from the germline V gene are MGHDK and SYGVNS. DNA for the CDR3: TGTGCCAGCAGTGAAAGAGGGGGAGGTGAAAAACTGTTTTTT. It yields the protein CASSERGGGEKLFF. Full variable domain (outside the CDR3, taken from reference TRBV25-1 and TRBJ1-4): EADIYQTPRYLVIGTGKKITLECSQTMGHDKMYWYQQDPGMELHLIHYSYGVNSTEKGDLSSESTVSRIRTEHFPLTLESARPSHTSQYLCASSERGGGEKLFFGSGTQLSVL.

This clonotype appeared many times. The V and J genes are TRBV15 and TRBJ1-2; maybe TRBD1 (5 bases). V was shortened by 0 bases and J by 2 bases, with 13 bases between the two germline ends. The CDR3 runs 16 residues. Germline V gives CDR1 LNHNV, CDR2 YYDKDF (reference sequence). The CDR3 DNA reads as TGTGCCACCAGCAGAGATAGGGGCTCAGGGAACTATGGCTACACCTTC. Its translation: CATSRDRGSGNYGYTF.

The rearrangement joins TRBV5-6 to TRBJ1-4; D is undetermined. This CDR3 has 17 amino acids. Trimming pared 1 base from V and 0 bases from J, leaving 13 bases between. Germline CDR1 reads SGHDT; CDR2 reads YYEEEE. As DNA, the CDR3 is TGTGCCAGCAGCTTGTTCAACCCCACCACAACTAATGAAAAACTGTTTTTT. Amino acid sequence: CASSLFNPTTTNEKLFF.

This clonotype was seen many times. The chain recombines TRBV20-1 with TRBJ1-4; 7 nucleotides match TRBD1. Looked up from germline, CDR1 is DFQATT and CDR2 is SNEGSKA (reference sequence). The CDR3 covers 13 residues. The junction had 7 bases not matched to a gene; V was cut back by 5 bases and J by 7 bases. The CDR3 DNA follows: TGCAGTGCTGCCCAGGGGGGGATTGAAAAACTGTTTTTT. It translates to CSAAQGGIEKLFF.

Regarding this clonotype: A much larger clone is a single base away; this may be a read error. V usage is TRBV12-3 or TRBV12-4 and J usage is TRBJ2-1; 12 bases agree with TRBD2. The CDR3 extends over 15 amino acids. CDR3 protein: CAGSSGLAGYNEQFF. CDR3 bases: TGTGCCGGCAGTTCGGGACTAGCGGGCTACAATGAGCAGTTCTTC.

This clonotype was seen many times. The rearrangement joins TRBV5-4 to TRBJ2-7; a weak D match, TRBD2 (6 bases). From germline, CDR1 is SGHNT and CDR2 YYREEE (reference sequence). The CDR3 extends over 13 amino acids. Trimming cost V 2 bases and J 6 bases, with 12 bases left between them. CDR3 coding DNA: TGTGCCAGCAGCTTTGGAGGGGCTGGCGAGCAGTACTTC. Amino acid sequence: CASSFGGAGEQYF.

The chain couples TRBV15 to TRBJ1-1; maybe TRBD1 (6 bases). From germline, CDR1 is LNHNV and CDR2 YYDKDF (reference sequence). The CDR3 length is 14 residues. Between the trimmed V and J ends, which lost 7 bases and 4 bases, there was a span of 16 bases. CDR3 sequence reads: CATTNRVEGTEAFF. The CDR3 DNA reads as TGTGCCACCACTAACAGGGTGGAGGGCACTGAAGCTTTCTTT. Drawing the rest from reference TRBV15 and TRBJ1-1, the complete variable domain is DAMVIQNPRYQVTQFGKPVTLSCSQTLNHNVMYWYQQKSSQAPKLLFHYYDKDFNNEADTPDNFQSRRPNTSFCFLDIRSPGLGDTAMYLCATTNRVEGTEAFFGQGTRLTVV.

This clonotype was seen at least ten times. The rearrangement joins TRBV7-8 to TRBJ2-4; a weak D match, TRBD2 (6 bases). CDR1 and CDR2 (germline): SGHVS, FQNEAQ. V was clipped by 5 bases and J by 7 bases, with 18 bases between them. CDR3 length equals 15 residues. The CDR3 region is CASSDTWRVGNIQYF. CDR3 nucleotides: TGTGCCAGCAGCGATACTTGGAGGGTGGGCAACATTCAGTACTTC.